One sample yielded the 5 T cell receptor beta chains listed below, sequenced in a study of shared clonotypes between healthy human individuals. The table came from immunoSEQ multiplex PCR; TCRdb's copy has only in-frame clones and leaves some out. The table records roughly 300,000 clones, 87% of them present only once. Sequenced: memory CD8+ T cells sorted from blood. Sample subset: CD45RO+ cells pooled with CCR7-negative TemRA cells. These receptors all stem from a man aged 18 to 30 in good health.

V usage is TRBV27 and J usage is TRBJ2-1; 7 nucleotides line up with TRBD2. This CDR3 has 17 amino acids. V trimming: 0 bases; J trimming: 4 bases; junction bases outside the gene matches: 9. The V gene's germline CDR1 is MNHEY and CDR2 SMNVEV (reference sequence). CDR3 amino acids: CASSLSSGLGPYNEQFF. The DNA of the CDR3 is TGTGCCAGCAGTTTATCCTCCGGACTAGGACCATACAATGAGCAGTTCTTC.

The chain uses TRBV13 and TRBJ2-5; 8 bases align to TRBD2. This CDR3 contains 14 residues. The germline V gene has CDR1 PRHDT and CDR2 FYEKMQ (reference sequence). V shed 8 bases, J shed 3 bases, and the junction held 8 bases outside the gene matches. The CDR3 region has the DNA TGTGCCAGCCGAGCACGGGGGGGGGAAGAGACCCAGTACTTC. It is translated as CASRARGGEETQYF.

This chain joins TRBV10-3 and TRBJ1-2, with 11 nucleotides matching TRBD1. This CDR3 has 14 residues. V gave up 4 bases and J gave up 7 bases; unmatched junction bases: 5. Germline V lookup: CDR1 ENHRY, CDR2 SYGVKD. The CDR3 DNA reads as TGTGCCATCAGTGTAGGGACAGGGGGTTTTGGCTACACCTTC. Translation gives CAISVGTGGFGYTF.

This clone appeared a single time. The chain uses TRBV27 and TRBJ2-7; 7 bases are a match to TRBD1. Germline V gene data show CDR1 as MNHEY and CDR2 as SMNVEV (reference sequence). V lost 5 bases to trimming and J lost 3 bases; unmatched junction nucleotides: 4. The CDR3 totals 13 residues. The CDR3 reads CASSPWDSYEQYF. CDR3 DNA: TGTGCCAGCAGTCCTTGGGACAGCTACGAGCAGTACTTC.

The V call is TRBV7-9, the J call TRBJ2-7; 9 bases line up with TRBD1. The ends lost 0 bases at V and 5 bases at J; junction bases unmatched: 5. Per the germline V gene, CDR1 is SEHNR and CDR2 is FQNEAQ (reference sequence). The CDR3 runs to 15 residues. CDR3 bases: TGTGCCAGCAGCTTAGCGGACAGGGGTCCCGACGAGCAGTACTTC. This encodes CASSLADRGPDEQYF.